This T cell receptor beta chain comes out of a study of beta chain features in type 1 diabetes (dated by TCRdb to the late 2010s). Background on the whole study: Mean age, gender distribution, total cell number and subset yield were not different between patients and healthy donors. Regulatory and stem cell-like memory subsets were obtained from only 8 patients and roughly 8 healthy donors, while naive and central memory subsets were obtained from all 30 or so donors. Across all samples, 107,917,701 sorted cells were examined, and cell number per subset correlated strongly with RNA yield. In the study, TCRB repertoires of sorted circulating CD4+ T cell subsets from recently diagnosed type 1 diabetes patients were compared with those of matched healthy donors.

The entire amount of isolated RNA was reverse transcribed using the High Capacity cDNA Reverse Transcription Kit, so the sequenced TCRB transcripts were expressed ones. Deep immunoSEQ sequencing was performed on naive, central memory and regulatory T cell samples, with an average of roughly 3.6 million total reads per sample. After sorted cells were lysed in RLT buffer, RNA was extracted with DNase-treated RNeasy Micro or Mini kits, with the choice depending on cell number. To prevent cross-contamination, every cell subset was processed on its own, while patient and healthy donor samples were processed together. The immunoSEQ multiplex PCR was used to amplify TCRB sequences from cDNA, generating 87-bp fragments that spanned the CDR3 region. Sequencing of the amplicons was performed on the Illumina HiSeq platform. Per the authors' processing: PCR bias was corrected computationally using synthetic template baselines, and reads within Hamming distance 2 were collapsed, with unmergeable singletons discarded. Reads were aligned against IMGT so that V, D and J genes, CDR3 length and insertions or deletions at six rearrangement sites could be assigned. Within each subset, clonotype counts were normalized to the number of sorted cells before true diversity and Gini coefficients were calculated with the tcR R package. The overlap coefficient, calculated on TCRB nucleotide sequences, was used to quantify repertoire sharing. Out-of-frame TCRB sequences from naive cells were analyzed to stand in for the pre-selection repertoire. The clones in this table, taken by TCRdb from immuneACCESS, are in-frame only. Not every clone is retained; where verified, under half of the shortfall comes from an unresolved V gene, and the cause of the rest is unknown. V, J and clone size were drawn from that table, and D and trimming were deduced from the DNA. For this sample there are approximately 400,000 clones; about 15% appear just once. The top ten clones comprise about 0.018% of the sample.

What the study reported, not specific to this receptor: In all four CD4+ subsets, TCRB CDR3 length was moderately but significantly shorter in type 1 diabetes patients. Naive, central memory and regulatory TCRB repertoires appeared more similar among patients than among healthy donors. Because small numbers of individuals were included in the HLA sub-analyses, any influence of HLA type on TCRB rearrangement was left unresolved. PCR may preferentially amplify shorter templates, but because patient and control samples were amplified and corrected together, any resulting skew would affect both groups equally. At VDJ recombination sites, type 1 diabetes patients had fewer insertions and more deleted nucleotides, which implies abnormalities in thymic rearrangement. Because cDNA rather than genomic DNA was sequenced, highly expressing activated cells could have been over-represented, although no difference in activation and CD3 levels was found between groups.

V is reduced by 4 bases and J by 6 bases, leaving a spacing of 15 bases between them. CDR1 is given as SQVTM and CDR2 as ANQGSEA, both from the germline V gene. The CDR3 starts with the cysteine, ends with the phenylalanine, and has 13 residues. Only the CDR3 region is kept as DNA, spanning 39 bases read in frame from base 1. On this clone: Its antigen specificity is not known. No much larger clonotype is one base removed from it; base qualities were not supplied.

Each donor gave one peripheral blood draw, averaging about 120 mL, which was collected into heparinised tubes. Naive, central memory, regulatory and stem cell-like memory CD4+ T cells were sorted on a BD FACSAria II using a panel including CD45RO, CCR7, CD25, CD127, CD95 and CD27. All sorted populations exceeded 98% purity. PBMCs were separated immediately by Lymphoprep density gradient centrifugation and were stained directly, without being cultured. So that batch effects would be minimized, each experiment stained and sorted samples in pairs, pairing one healthy donor with one patient. The receptor comes from a woman under 30 in good health. The sample taken for sequencing was naive CD4+ T cells from blood. The cell subset or site tag for this specimen amounts to: true naive CD4+ T cells. The sequence links TRBV29-1 to TRBJ1-2, and TRBD1 may be the D gene, going by 6 matching bases. CDR3 sequence: CSVVWGQRNGYTF. The nucleotides read TGCAGCGTTGTCTGGGGGCAGAGAAATGGCTACACCTTC. The CDR3 plus the reference TRBV29-1 and TRBJ1-2 genes for the other parts give the full variable domain: SAVISQKPSRDICQRGTSLTIQCQVDSQVTMMFWYRQQPGQSLTLIATANQGSEATYESGFVIDKFPISRPNLTFSTLTVSNMSPEDSSIYLCSVVWGQRNGYTFGSGTRLTVV.